Below, 9 T cell receptor beta chains from the same sample are listed, as sequenced in a study of PD-1 blockade in classical Hodgkin lymphoma. Each of the patients experienced relapse following autologous stem cell transplantation, and their brentuximab vedotin exposure differed. The table came from immunoSEQ multiplex PCR; TCRdb's copy has only in-frame clones and leaves some out. The top ten hold about 40% of the sample, which has some 13,000 clones, about 88% seen once. Sequences were derived from peripheral blood mononuclear cells (PBMCs), sampled at baseline. These receptor sequences come from a human donor with classical Hodgkin lymphoma.

The chain combines TRBV5-1 with TRBJ2-5; D is ambiguous. This CDR3 has 12 residues. From germline, CDR1 is SGHRS and CDR2 YFSETQ. Trimming stripped 4 bases from V and 2 bases from J, with 6 bases between. This CDR3 is CASSPIQETQYF. DNA of the CDR3: TGCGCCAGCAGCCCCATACAAGAGACCCAGTACTTC.

This clone has only a few counts. The V call is TRBV6-5, the J call TRBJ1-5; weak D call: TRBD1 (5 bases). Per germline, CDR1 MNHEY and CDR2 SVGAGI. The CDR3 sequence is 15 residues long. V lost 5 bases and J 2 bases, leaving 13 bases between the germline ends. The CDR3 DNA reads TGTGCCAGCAGTCCGCGCAGGGACGGCAATCAGCCCCAGCATTTT. Translating gives CASSPRRDGNQPQHF.

This clone was detected only once. This chain connects TRBV18 to TRBJ2-7; D is perhaps TRBD1 or TRBD2 (6 bases each). This CDR3 is built from 16 residues. Germline values: CDR1 KGHSH, CDR2 LQKENI. V lost 2 bases to trimming and J lost 1 base, with 15 bases between them. CDR3 protein: CASSPGGGAQSYEQYF. The CDR3, as DNA: TGTGCCAGCTCACCAGGGGGCGGGGCGCAATCCTACGAGCAGTACTTC.

The gene calls are TRBV6-5 and TRBJ1-5; no clear D. V lost 6 bases and J 3 bases, leaving 15 bases between the germline ends. The CDR3 is made up of 15 amino acids. Germline values: CDR1 MNHEY, CDR2 SVGAGI. CDR3 region: CASSLLFEANQPQHF. CDR3 nucleotides: TGTGCCAGCAGCCTATTATTCGAGGCCAATCAGCCCCAGCATTTT.

This chain connects TRBV7-9 to TRBJ1-2; D is ambiguous. CDR1 and CDR2 (germline): SEHNR, FQNEAQ (reference sequence). V was pared by 10 bases and J by 7 bases, with 28 bases between. The length of the CDR3 is 16 residues. CDR3: CAILRSAEDPTSGYTF. The CDR3 DNA reads as TGTGCCATACTACGGAGCGCAGAGGACCCAACGTCTGGCTACACCTTC.

The J gene is TRBJ2-7, the V gene TRBV28; 13 positions match TRBD2. This CDR3 region has 18 residues. Trimming took 3 bases from V and 8 from J; bases not matched to a gene: 16. From germline, CDR1 is MDHEN and CDR2 SYDVKM. In nucleotides, the CDR3 is TGTGCCAGCAGTTTTTTAAGGACTAGCGGGAGATTGCCGGGGAAGCAGTACTTC. Its protein is CASSFLRTSGRLPGKQYF.

The CDR3 DNA is TGTGCCAGCAGCTTATTGGGACTAGCAGACTACGAGCAGTACTTC. This translates into CASSLLGLADYEQYF. The chain joins TRBV7-2 to TRBJ2-7; 9 nucleotides match TRBD2. With V trimmed by 2 bases and J by 3 bases, 5 bases remained unmatched. The CDR3 loop spans 15 amino acids. Germline lookup yields CDR1 SGHTA and CDR2 FQGNSA. The variable domain in full, completed from reference TRBV7-2 and TRBJ2-7, reads GAGVSQSPSNKVTEKGKDVELRCDPISGHTALYWYRQSLGQGLEFLIYFQGNSAPDKSGLPSDRFSAERTGGSVSTLTIQRTQQEDSAVYLCASSLLGLADYEQYFGPGTRLTVT.

The chain employs TRBV12-5 and TRBJ2-5; 8 positions match TRBD2. The ends lost 3 bases at V and 5 bases at J; junction bases unmatched: 8. Per germline, CDR1 LGHNT and CDR2 FRNRAP. This CDR3 is 15 amino acids long. This CDR3 reads CASGLQAGAVETQYF. CDR3 bases: TGTGCTAGTGGTTTACAAGCGGGAGCAGTGGAGACCCAGTACTTC. Full variable domain (rest looked up from reference TRBV12-5 and TRBJ2-5): DARVTQTPRHKVTEMGQEVTMRCQPILGHNTVFWYRQTMMQGLELLAYFRNRAPLDDSGMPKDRFSAEMPDATLATLKIQPSEPRDSAVYFCASGLQAGAVETQYFGPGTRLLVL.

CDR3 sequence reads: CASSPLATGTSADTQYF. The CDR3 region has the DNA TGTGCCAGCTCACCACTAGCGACCGGGACTAGTGCAGATACGCAGTATTTT. This sequence joins TRBV18 and TRBJ2-3; 8 bases are a match to TRBD2. The ends lost 1 base at V and 4 bases at J; junction bases unmatched: 10. The germline gives CDR1 KGHSH, CDR2 LQKENI. The CDR3 is 17 residues long.